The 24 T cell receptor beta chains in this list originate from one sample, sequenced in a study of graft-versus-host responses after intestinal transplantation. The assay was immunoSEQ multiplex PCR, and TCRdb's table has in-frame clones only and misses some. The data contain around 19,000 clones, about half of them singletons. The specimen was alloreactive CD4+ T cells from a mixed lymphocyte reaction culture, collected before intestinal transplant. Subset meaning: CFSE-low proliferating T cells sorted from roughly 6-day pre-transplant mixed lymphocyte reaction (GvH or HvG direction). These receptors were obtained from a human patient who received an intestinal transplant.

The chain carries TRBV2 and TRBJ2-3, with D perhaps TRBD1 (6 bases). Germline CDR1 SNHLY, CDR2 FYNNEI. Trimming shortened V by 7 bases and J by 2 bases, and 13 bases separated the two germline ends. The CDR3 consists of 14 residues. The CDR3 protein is CASTPGQITDTQYF. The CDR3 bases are TGTGCCAGCACCCCGGGACAAATCACAGATACGCAGTATTTT.

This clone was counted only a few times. CDR3 amino acids: CASSSTGETQYF. The CDR3 coding sequence is TGTGCCAGCAGCTCTACAGGGGAGACCCAGTACTTC. V is TRBV5-4 and J is TRBJ2-5; TRBD1 might be the D (6 bases). The CDR3 length is 12 residues. V lost 3 bases, J lost 5 bases, and 8 bases lay in between. Germline V gene data show CDR1 as SGHNT and CDR2 as YYREEE (reference sequence).

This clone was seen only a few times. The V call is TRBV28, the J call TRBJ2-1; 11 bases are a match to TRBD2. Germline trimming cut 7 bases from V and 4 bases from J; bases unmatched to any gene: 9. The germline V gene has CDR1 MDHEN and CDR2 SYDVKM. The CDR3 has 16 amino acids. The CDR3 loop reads CASMGRTSGSYNEQFF. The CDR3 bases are TGTGCCAGCATGGGAAGGACTAGCGGGTCATACAATGAGCAGTTCTTC.

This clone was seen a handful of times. CDR3 sequence reads: CASGLATGTGPVGAGELFF. The CDR3 nucleotides read TGTGCTAGTGGTTTGGCAACCGGGACAGGGCCGGTCGGGGCCGGGGAGCTGTTTTTT. This sequence joins TRBV12-5 and TRBJ2-2; the match to TRBD1 covers 9 bases. V shed 1 base, J shed 6 bases, and the junction held 15 bases outside the gene matches. The length of the CDR3 is 19 residues. Germline-derived CDR1 and CDR2 are LGHNT and FRNRAP.

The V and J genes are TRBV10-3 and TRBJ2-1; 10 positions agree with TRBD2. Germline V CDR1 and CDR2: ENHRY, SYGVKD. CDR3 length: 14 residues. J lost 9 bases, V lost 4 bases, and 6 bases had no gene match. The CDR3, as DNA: TGTGCCATCAGTGGGGAGCGGGGGGGCCCTGAGCAGTTCTTC. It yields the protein CAISGERGGPEQFF.

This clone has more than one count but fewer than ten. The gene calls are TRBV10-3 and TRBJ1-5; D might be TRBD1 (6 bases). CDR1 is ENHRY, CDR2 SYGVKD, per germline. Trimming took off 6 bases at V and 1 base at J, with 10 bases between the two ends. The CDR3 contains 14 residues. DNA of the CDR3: TGTGCCATCAGCCGGACAGAGAGCAATCAGCCCCAGCATTTT. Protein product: CAISRTESNQPQHF.

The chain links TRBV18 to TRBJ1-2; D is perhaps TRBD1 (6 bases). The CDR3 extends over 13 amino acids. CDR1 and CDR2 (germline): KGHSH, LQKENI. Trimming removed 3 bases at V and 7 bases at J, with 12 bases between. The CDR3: CASSPNRDSGYTF. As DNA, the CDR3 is TGTGCCAGCTCACCTAACAGGGATTCTGGCTACACCTTC.

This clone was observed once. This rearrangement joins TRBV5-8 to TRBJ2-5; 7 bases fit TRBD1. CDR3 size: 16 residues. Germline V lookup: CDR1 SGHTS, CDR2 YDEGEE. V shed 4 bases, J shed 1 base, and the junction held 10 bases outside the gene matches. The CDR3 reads CASSKGTAVPQETQYF. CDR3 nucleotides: TGTGCCAGCAGCAAAGGGACAGCCGTCCCCCAAGAGACCCAGTACTTC.

The CDR3 DNA sequence: TGTGCCAGCAGTGTTGAAGCCACTCGAGCCTACAATGAGCAGTTCTTC. Protein product: CASSVEATRAYNEQFF. The chain uses TRBV6-4 and TRBJ2-1, with D unresolved. CDR3 length: 16 residues. The ends were cut back, 4 bases at V and 2 bases at J, with 15 bases in the middle. Germline loops: CDR1 MRHNA, CDR2 SNTAGT.

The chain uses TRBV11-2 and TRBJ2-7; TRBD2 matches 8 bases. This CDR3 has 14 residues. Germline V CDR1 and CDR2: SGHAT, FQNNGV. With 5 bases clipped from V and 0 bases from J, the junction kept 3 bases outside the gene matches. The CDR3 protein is CASSPGGVSYEQYF. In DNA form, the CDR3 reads TGTGCCAGCAGCCCGGGAGGGGTCTCCTACGAGCAGTACTTC.

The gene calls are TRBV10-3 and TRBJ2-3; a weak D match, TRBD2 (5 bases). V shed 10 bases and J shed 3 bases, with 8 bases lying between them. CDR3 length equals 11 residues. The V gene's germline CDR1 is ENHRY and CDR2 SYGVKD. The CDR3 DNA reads TGTGCCACAACGGGGACAGATACGCAGTATTTT. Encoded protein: CATTGTDTQYF.

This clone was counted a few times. CDR3 coding DNA: TGTGCCATCAGACAGGGAGACGAGCAGTACTTC. The encoded protein is CAIRQGDEQYF. The chain links TRBV10-3 to TRBJ2-7, with a possible D match to TRBD1 (6 bases). The CDR3 contains 11 residues. The V end lost 6 bases, the J end lost 5 bases, and 8 bases lay between the germline ends. Germline CDR1 is ENHRY and CDR2 is SYGVKD.

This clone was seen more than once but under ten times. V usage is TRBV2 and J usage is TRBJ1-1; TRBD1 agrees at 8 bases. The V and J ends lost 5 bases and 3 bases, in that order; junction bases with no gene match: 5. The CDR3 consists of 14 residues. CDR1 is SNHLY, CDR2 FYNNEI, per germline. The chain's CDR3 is CASSRQGSDTEAFF. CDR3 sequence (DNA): TGTGCCAGCAGTAGACAGGGGTCGGACACTGAAGCTTTCTTT.

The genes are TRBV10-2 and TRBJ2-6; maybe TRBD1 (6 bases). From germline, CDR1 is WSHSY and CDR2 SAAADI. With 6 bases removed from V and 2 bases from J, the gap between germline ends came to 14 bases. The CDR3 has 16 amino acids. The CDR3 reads CASRQDRSTGANVLTF. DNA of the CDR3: TGCGCCAGCAGGCAGGACAGATCTACTGGGGCCAACGTCCTGACTTTC.

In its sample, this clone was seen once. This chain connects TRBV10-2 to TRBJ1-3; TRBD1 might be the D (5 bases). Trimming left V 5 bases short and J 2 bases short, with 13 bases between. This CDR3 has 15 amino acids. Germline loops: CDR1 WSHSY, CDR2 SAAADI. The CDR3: CASSFSTATGNTIYF. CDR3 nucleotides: TGCGCCAGCAGTTTTTCGACAGCCACTGGAAACACCATATATTTT.

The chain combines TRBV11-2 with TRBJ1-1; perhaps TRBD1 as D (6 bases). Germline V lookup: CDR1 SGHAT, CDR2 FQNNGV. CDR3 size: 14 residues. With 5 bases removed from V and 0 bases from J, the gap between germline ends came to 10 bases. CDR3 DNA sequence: TGTGCCAGCAGCGCAAGGACAGTGAACACTGAAGCTTTCTTT. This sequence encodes CASSARTVNTEAFF.

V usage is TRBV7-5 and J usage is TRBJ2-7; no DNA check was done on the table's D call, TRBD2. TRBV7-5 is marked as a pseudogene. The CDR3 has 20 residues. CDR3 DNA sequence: TGTGCCAGAAGCCCAGGACAGCCCAGATCCCTAGCGGGGGGACCCTACGAGCAGTACTTC. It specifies CARSPGQPRSLAGGPYEQYF.

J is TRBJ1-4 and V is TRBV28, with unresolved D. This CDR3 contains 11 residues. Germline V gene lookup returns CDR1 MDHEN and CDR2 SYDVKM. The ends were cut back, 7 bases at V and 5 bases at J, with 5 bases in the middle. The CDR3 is CASTLNEKLFF. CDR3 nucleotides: TGTGCCAGCACCCTAAATGAAAAACTGTTTTTT.

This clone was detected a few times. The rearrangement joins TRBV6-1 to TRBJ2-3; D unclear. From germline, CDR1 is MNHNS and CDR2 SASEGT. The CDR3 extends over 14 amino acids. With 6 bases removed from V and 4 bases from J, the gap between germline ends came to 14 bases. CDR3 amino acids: CASRQILLSDTQYF. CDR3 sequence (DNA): TGTGCCAGCAGACAAATCTTGCTTTCAGATACGCAGTATTTT.

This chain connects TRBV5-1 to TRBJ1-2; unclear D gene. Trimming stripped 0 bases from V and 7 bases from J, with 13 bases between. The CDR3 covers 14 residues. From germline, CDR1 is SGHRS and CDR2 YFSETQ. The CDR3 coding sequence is TGCGCCAGCAGCTTGGCCGTGGGCAGCCCTGGCTACACCTTC. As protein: CASSLAVGSPGYTF. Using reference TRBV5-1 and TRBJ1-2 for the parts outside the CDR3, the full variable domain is KAGVTQTPRYLIKTRGQQVTLSCSPISGHRSVSWYQQTPGQGLQFLFEYFSETQRNKGNFPGRFSGRQFSNSRSEMNVSTLELGDSALYLCASSLAVGSPGYTFGSGTRLTVV.

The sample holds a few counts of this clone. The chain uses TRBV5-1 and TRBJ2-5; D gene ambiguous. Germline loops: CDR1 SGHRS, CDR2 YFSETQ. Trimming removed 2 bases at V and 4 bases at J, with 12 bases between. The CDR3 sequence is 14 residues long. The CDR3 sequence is CASSFSGSIETQYF. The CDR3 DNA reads TGCGCCAGCAGCTTCTCCGGGTCCATAGAGACCCAGTACTTC. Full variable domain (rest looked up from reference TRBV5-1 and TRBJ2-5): KAGVTQTPRYLIKTRGQQVTLSCSPISGHRSVSWYQQTPGQGLQFLFEYFSETQRNKGNFPGRFSGRQFSNSRSEMNVSTLELGDSALYLCASSFSGSIETQYFGPGTRLLVL.

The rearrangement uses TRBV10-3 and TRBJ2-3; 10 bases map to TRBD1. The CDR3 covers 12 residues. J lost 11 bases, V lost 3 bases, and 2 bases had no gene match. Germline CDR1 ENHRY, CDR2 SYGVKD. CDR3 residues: CAISEGDRGQYF. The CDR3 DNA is TGTGCCATCAGTGAAGGGGACAGGGGGCAGTATTTT.

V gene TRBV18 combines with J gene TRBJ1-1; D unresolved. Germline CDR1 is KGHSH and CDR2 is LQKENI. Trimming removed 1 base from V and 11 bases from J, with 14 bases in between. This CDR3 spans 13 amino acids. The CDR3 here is CASSPLQDGLAFF. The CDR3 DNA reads TGTGCCAGCTCACCACTGCAGGATGGGTTGGCTTTCTTT.

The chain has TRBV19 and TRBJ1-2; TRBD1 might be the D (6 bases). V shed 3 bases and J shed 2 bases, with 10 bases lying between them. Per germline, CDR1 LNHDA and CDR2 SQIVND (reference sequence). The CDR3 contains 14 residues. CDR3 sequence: CASSIGGGNYGYTF. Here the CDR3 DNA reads TGTGCCAGTAGTATCGGCGGGGGCAACTATGGCTACACCTTC.